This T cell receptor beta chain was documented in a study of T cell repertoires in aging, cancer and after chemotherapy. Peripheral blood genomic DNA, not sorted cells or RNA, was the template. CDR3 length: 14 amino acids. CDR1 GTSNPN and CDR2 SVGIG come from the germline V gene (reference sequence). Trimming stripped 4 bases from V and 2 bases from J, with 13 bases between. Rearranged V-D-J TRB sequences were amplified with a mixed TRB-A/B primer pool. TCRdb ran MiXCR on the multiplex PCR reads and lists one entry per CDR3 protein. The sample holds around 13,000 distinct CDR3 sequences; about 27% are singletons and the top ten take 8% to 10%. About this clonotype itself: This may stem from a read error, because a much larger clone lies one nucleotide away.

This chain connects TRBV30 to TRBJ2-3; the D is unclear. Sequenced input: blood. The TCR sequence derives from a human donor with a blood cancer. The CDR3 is CAWKEGRPTDTQYF. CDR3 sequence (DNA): TGTGCCTGGAAGGAAGGCAGGCCCACAGATACGCAGTATTTT.